This TCR beta chain was sequenced in a study of blood T cell repertoires in COVID-19. Study details: The United States, Italy and Spain were the sources of the acute and convalescent COVID-19 samples. The analysed material was cDNA or gDNA that came from T cells, B-cell-depleted T cells, or PBMCs.

The ends were cut back, 6 bases at V and 6 bases at J, with 15 bases in the middle. The CDR3 is 14 amino acids. The V gene's germline CDR1 is MDHEN and CDR2 SYDVKM. There are a few counts of this clone. Per the original data handling: Reference gene primers were amplified, and this amplification served to estimate nucleated cell counts. TCRdb's copy holds only in-frame clones and misses some; the assay was immunoSEQ multiplex PCR. The V and J calls and clone size were taken over from that table, and D and trimming were inferred from the DNA. The sample lists about 20,000 clones; 79% were seen once. This chain links TRBV28 with TRBJ1-5; D is possibly TRBD1 (5 bases). The TCR was taken from an older man with acute or convalescent COVID-19. Sequencing was performed on peripheral blood. The CDR3 nucleotides read TGTGCCAGCAGATACGGGTACGGGGGTCAGCCCCAGCATTTT. Translated: CASRYGYGGQPQHF. Variable domain in full (rest from reference TRBV28 and TRBJ1-5): DVKVTQSSRYLVKRTGEKVFLECVQDMDHENMFWYRQDPGLGLRLIYFSYDVKMKEKGDIPEGYSVSREKKERFSLILESASTNQTSMYLCASRYGYGGQPQHFGDGTRLSIL.